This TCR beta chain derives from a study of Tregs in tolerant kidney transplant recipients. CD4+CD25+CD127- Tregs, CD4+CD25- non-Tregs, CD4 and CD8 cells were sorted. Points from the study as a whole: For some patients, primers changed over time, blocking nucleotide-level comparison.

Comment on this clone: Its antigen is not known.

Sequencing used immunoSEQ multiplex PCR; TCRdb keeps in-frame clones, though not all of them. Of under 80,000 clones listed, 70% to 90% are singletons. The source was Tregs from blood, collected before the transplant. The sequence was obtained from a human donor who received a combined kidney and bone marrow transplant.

The CDR3 loop reads CASSEGYRDFF. CDR3 coding DNA: TGTGCCAGCAGTGAAGGGTATAGGGATTTCTTT. The genes are TRBV6-1 and TRBJ1-1, with D uncertain. Deletions cut 1 base from V and 13 bases from J, with 10 bases between. Germline values: CDR1 MNHNS, CDR2 SASEGT. The CDR3 is 11 amino acids.